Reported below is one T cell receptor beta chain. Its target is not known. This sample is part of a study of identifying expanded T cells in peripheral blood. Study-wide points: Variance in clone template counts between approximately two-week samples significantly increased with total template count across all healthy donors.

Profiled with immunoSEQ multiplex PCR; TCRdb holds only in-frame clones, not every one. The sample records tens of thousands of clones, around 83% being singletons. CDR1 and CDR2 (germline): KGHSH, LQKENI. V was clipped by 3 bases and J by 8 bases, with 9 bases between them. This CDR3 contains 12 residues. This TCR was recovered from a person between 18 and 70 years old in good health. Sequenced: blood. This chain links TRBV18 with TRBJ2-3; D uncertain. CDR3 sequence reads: CASSPPAFTQYF. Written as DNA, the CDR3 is TGTGCCAGCTCACCCCCAGCATTTACGCAGTATTTT.